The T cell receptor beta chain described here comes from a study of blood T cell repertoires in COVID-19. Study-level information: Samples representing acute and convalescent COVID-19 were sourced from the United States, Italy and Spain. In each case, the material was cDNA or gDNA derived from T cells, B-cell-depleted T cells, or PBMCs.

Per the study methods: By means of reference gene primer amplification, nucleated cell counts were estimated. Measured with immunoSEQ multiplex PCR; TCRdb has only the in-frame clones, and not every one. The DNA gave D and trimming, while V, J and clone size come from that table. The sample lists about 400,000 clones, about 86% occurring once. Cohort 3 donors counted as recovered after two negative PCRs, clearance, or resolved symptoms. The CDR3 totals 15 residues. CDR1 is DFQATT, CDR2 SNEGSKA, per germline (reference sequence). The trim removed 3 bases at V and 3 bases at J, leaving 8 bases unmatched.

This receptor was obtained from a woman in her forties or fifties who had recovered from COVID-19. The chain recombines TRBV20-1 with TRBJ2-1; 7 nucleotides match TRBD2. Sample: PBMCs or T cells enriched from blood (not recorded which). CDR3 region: CSASGGERVYNEQFF. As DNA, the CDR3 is TGCAGTGCTAGTGGGGGGGAGAGGGTCTACAATGAGCAGTTCTTC.